Listed here is a single T cell receptor beta chain. The sample comes from a study of T cells expressing NK-cell markers. Across the whole study: Source material for TCR beta repertoires consisted of sorted CD3+CD56+NKG2C+, CD3+CD56+NKG2C- and CD3+CD56-NKG2C+ T cells.

The CDR3 has 14 residues. Germline V gives CDR1 PRHDT, CDR2 FYEKMQ (reference sequence). TCRdb re-called the 5' RACE reads and shows each CDR3 protein once, DNA omitted. The listing contains a few hundred thousand distinct CDR3 sequences. This chain connects TRBV13 to TRBJ2-1; TCRdb proposes TRBD1, but this gene call is untestable without DNA. The receptor comes from a man younger than 30 in good health. Sequenced: blood T cells: a sorted CD56 or NKG2C T cell subset, CD4+ or CD8+ T cells, or bulk PBMC T cells (not recorded which). The CDR3 protein is CASRGRTGYNEQFF. The variable domain in full, completed from reference TRBV13 and TRBJ2-1, reads AAGVIQSPRHLIKEKRETATLKCYPIPRHDTVYWYQQGPGQDPQFLISFYEKMQSDKGSIPDRFSAQQFSDYHSELNMSSLELGDSALYFCASRGRTGYNEQFFGPGTRLTVL.